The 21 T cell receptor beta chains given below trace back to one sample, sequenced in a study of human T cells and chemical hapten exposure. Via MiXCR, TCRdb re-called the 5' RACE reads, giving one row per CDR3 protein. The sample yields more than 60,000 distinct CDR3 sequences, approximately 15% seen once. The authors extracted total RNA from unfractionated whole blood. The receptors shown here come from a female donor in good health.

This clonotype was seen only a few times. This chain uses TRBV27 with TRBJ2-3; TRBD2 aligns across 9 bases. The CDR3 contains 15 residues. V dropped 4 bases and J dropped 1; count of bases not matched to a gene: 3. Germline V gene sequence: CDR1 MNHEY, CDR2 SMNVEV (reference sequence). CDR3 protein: CASSSRGGGTDTQYF. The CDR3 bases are TGTGCCAGCAGTTCGCGGGGGGGAGGCACAGATACGCAGTATTTT.

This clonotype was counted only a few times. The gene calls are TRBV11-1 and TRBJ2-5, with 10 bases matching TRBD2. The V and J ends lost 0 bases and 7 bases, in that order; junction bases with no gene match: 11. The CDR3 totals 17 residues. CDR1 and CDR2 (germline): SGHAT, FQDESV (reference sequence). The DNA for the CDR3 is TGTGCCAGCAGCTTAGCGCTAACTAGCGGGAAGGAAAGGACCCAGTACTTC. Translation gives CASSLALTSGKERTQYF.

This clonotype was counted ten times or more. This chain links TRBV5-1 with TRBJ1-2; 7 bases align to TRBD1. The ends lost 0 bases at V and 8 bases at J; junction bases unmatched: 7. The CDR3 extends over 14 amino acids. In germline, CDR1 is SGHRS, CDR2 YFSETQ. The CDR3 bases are TGCGCCAGCAGCTTGGGACAGGGTAATGGGGGCTACACCTTC. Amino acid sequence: CASSLGQGNGGYTF.

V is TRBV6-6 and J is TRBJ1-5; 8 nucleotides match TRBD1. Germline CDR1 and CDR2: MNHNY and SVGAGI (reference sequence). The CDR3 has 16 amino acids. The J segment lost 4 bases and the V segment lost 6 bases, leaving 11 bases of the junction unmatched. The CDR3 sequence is CASSPGQAAANQPQHF. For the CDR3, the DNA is TGTGCCAGCAGCCCGGGACAGGCCGCGGCGAATCAGCCCCAGCATTTT.

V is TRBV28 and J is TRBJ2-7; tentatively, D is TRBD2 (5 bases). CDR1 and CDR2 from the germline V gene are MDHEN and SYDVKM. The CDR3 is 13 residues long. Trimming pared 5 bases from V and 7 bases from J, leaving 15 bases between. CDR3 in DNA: TGTGCCAGCAGTGTCCCGGGGTCGGGGGAGCAGTACTTC. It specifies CASSVPGSGEQYF.

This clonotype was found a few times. CDR3 residues: CASIRTRAPGELFF. CDR3 sequence (DNA): TGTGCCAGCATCAGAACGAGAGCCCCCGGGGAGCTGTTTTTT. The chain uses TRBV7-8 and TRBJ2-2, with D hard to call. The CDR3 is 14 amino acids. The V end lost 7 bases, the J end lost 6 bases, and 15 bases lay between the germline ends. Germline CDR1 reads SGHVS; CDR2 reads FQNEAQ.

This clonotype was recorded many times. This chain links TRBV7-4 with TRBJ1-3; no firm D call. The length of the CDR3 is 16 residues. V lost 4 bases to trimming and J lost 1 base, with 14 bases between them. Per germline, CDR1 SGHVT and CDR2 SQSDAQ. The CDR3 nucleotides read TGTGCCAGCAGCTACCAGCCCCTGAGGTCTGGAAACACCATATATTTT. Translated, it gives CASSYQPLRSGNTIYF. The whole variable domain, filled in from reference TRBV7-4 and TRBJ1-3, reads GAGVSQSPRYKVAKRGRDVALRCDSISGHVTLYWYRQTLGQGSEVLTYSQSDAQRDKSGRPSGRFSAERPERSVSTLKIQRTEQGDSAVYLCASSYQPLRSGNTIYFGEGSWLTVV.

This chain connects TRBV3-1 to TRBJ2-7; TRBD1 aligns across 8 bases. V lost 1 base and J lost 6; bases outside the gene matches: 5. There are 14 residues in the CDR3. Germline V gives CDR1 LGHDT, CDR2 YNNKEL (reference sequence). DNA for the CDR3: TGTGCCAGCAGCCAAGGGACAGGGCGATTCGAGCAGTACTTC. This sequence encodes CASSQGTGRFEQYF.

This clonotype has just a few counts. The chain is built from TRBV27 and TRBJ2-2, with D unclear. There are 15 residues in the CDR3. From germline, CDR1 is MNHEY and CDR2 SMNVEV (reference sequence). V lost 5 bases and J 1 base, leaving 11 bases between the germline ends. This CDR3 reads CASSPFTVNTGELFF. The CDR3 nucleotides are TGTGCCAGCAGTCCGTTTACCGTGAACACCGGGGAGCTGTTTTTT.

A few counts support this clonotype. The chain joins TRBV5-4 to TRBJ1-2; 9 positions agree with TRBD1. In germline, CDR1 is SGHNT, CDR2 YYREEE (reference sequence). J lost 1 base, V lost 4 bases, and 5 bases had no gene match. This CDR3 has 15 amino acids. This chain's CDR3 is CASSRDRAINYGYTF. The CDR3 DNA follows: TGTGCCAGCAGCCGGGACAGGGCTATTAACTATGGCTACACCTTC.

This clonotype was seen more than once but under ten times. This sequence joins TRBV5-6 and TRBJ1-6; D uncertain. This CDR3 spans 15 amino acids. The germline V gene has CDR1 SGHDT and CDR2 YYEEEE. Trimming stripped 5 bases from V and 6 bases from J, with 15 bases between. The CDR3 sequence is CASSTLRVGNSPLHF. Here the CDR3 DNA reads TGTGCCAGCAGTACCTTGAGGGTCGGTAATTCACCCCTCCACTTT. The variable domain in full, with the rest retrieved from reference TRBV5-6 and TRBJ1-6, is DAGVTQSPTHLIKTRGQQVTLRCSPKSGHDTVSWYQQALGQGPQFIFQYYEEEERQRGNFPDRFSGHQFPNYSSELNVNALLLGDSALYLCASSTLRVGNSPLHFGNGTRLTVT.

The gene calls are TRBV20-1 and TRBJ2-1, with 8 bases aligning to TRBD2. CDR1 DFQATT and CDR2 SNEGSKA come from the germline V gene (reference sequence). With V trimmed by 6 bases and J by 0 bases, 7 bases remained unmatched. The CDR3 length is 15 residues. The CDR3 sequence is CSAASGHSSYNEQFF. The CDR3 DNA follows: TGCAGTGCCGCTAGCGGGCACAGCTCCTACAATGAGCAGTTCTTC.

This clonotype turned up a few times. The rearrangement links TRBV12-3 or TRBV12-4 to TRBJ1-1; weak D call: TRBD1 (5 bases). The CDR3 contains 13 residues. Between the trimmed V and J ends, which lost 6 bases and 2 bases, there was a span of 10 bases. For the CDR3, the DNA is TGTGCCAGCAGGTTAACAGGAAACACTGAAGCTTTCTTT. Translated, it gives CASRLTGNTEAFF.

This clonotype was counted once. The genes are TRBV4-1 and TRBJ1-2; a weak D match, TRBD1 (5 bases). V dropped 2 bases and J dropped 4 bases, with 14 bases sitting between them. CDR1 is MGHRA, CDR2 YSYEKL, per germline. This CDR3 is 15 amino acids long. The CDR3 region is CASSQPLRGCYGYTF. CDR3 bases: TGCGCCAGCAGCCAACCCCTGAGGGGCTGCTATGGCTACACCTTC.

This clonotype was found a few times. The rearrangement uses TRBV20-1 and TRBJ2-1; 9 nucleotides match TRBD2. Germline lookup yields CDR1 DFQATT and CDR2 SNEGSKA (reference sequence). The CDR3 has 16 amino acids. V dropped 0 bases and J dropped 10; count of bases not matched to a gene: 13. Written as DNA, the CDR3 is TGCAGTGCTAGAGACCTCGCAGGCGGGGGGGCAGAAGAGCAGTTCTTC. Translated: CSARDLAGGGAEEQFF.

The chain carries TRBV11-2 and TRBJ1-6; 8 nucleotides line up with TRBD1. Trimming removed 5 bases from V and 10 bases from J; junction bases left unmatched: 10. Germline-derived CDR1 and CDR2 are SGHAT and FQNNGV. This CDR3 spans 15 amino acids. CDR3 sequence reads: CASSPWTGNRSPLHF. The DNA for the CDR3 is TGTGCCAGCAGCCCTTGGACAGGGAACAGGTCACCCCTCCACTTT.

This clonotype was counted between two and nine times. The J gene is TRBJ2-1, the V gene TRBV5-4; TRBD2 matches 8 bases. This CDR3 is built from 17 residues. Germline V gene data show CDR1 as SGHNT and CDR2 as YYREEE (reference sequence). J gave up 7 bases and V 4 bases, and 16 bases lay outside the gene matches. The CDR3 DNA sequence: TGTGCCAGCAGCCCGGTCATTACGGGAGGGCCTAAAAATGAGCAGTTCTTC. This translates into CASSPVITGGPKNEQFF.

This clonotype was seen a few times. The CDR3, as DNA: TGTGCCACCAGCAGAGTGGAAGGTTCCAATCAGCCCCAGCATTTT. Its translation: CATSRVEGSNQPQHF. The chain is built from TRBV15 and TRBJ1-5, with D unresolved. The CDR3 totals 15 residues. Between the trimmed V and J ends, which lost 1 base and 3 bases, there was a span of 10 bases. Germline CDR1 LNHNV, CDR2 YYDKDF (reference sequence). The full variable domain, its missing parts supplied by reference TRBV15 and TRBJ1-5, is DAMVIQNPRYQVTQFGKPVTLSCSQTLNHNVMYWYQQKSSQAPKLLFHYYDKDFNNEADTPDNFQSRRPNTSFCFLDIRSPGLGDTAMYLCATSRVEGSNQPQHFGDGTRLSIL.

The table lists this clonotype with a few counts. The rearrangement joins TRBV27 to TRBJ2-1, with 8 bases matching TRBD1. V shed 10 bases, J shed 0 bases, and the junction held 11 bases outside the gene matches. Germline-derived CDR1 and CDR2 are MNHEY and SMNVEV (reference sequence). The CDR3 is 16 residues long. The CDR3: CATRDPGQVSYNEQFF. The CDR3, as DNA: TGTGCCACCAGGGACCCGGGACAGGTCTCCTACAATGAGCAGTTCTTC.

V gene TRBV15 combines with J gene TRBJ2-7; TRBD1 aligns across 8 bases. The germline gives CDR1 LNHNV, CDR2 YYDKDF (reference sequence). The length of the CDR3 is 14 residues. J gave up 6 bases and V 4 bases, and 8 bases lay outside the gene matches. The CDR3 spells CATSIPDRVGEQYF. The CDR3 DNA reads TGTGCCACCAGCATCCCGGACAGGGTCGGCGAGCAGTACTTC.

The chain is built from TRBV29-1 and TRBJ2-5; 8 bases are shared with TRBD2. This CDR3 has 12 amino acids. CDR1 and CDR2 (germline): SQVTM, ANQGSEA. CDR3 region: CRVREGQETQYF. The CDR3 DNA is TGCAGAGTCCGGGAGGGGCAAGAGACCCAGTACTTC. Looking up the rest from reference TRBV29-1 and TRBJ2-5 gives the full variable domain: SAVISQKPSRDICQRGTSLTIQCQVDSQVTMMFWYRQQPGQSLTLIATANQGSEATYESGFVIDKFPISRPNLTFSTLTVSNMSPEDSSIYLCRVREGQETQYFGPGTRLLVL.